This TCR beta chain was recovered during a study of technical replicates of blood from a few donors. Germline V gene data show CDR1 as MNHEY and CDR2 as SMNVEV (reference sequence). The ends were cut back, 3 bases at V and 7 bases at J, with 12 bases in the middle. The CDR3 contains 14 residues. Using immunoSEQ multiplex PCR, the repertoire was profiled, and TCRdb retains in-frame clones only, with some absent. The sample contains under 95,000 clones, roughly 96% of which appear only once. This TCR was sampled from a human donor in good health. The chain links TRBV27 to TRBJ1-4; no reliable D call. The sequencing sample was made of T cells isolated from PBMCs. DNA of the CDR3: TGTGCCAGCAGTTTGTACCCGGGAGGTGAAAAACTGTTTTTT. Translation: CASSLYPGGEKLFF.